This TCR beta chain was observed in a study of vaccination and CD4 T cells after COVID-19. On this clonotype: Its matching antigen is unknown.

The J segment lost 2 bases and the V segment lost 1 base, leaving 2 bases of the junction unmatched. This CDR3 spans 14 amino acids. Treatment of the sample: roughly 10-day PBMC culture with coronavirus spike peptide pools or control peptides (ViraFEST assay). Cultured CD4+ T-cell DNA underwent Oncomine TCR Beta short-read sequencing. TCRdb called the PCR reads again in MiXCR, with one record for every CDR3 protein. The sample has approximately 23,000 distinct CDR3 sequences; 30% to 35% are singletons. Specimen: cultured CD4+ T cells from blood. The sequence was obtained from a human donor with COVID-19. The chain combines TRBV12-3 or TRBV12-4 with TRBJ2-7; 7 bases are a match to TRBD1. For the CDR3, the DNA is TGTGCCAGCAGTTTAGACAGGGGTCCCTACGAGCAGTACTTC. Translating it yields CASSLDRGPYEQYF.